These 24 T cell receptor beta chains were all obtained from the same sample, sequenced in a study of cytomegalovirus exposure and HLA in healthy donors. PCR primers comprised 60 Vbeta and 13 Jbeta primers. Measured with immunoSEQ multiplex PCR; TCRdb has only the in-frame clones, and not every one. The sample includes approximately 100,000 clones, roughly 80% of them seen just once. Sequencing was done on a sample of PBMCs. The receptors were gathered from a female donor in good health and CMV-seropositive.

This clone was observed once. V gene TRBV28 combines with J gene TRBJ1-2; TRBD1 might be the D (5 bases). Trimming took 1 base from V and 3 from J, leaving 9 bases between them. Germline V gene data show CDR1 as MDHEN and CDR2 as SYDVKM. This CDR3 has 14 residues. CDR3 region: CASSLLEQDYGYTF. CDR3 bases: TGTGCCAGCAGTTTATTGGAACAGGACTATGGCTACACCTTC.

The chain links TRBV9 to TRBJ2-2; TRBD1 agrees at 8 bases. Germline assignment: CDR1 SGDLS and CDR2 YYNGEE. The CDR3 is 16 residues long. J gave up 1 base and V 5 bases, and 7 bases lay outside the gene matches. In DNA, the CDR3 is TGTGCCAGCAGTTCCGGTGGGACAGGGAACACCGGGGAGCTGTTTTTT. Its translation: CASSSGGTGNTGELFF.

The chain joins TRBV12-5 to TRBJ1-4; TRBD1 might be the D (6 bases). With 3 bases removed from V and 7 bases from J, the gap between germline ends came to 15 bases. The V gene's germline CDR1 is LGHNT and CDR2 FRNRAP. The CDR3 consists of 15 residues. DNA for the CDR3: TGTGCTAGTGGTTTTACAGGGTCGAGGGGTGAAAAACTGTTTTTT. This codes for CASGFTGSRGEKLFF.

The genes are TRBV11-2 and TRBJ2-7; the match to TRBD1 covers 9 bases. Germline V gene lookup returns CDR1 SGHAT and CDR2 FQNNGV. The V and J ends lost 4 bases and 2 bases, in that order; junction bases with no gene match: 6. The CDR3 spans 15 residues. The CDR3 loop is CASSSRGQGTYEQYF. As DNA, the CDR3 is TGTGCCAGCAGCTCTAGAGGACAGGGGACCTACGAGCAGTACTTC.

The chain is built from TRBV7-3 and TRBJ2-3, with TRBD2 matching 11 bases. Germline CDR1 reads SGHTA; CDR2 reads FQGTGA. The ends lost 5 bases at V and 8 bases at J; junction bases unmatched: 12. This CDR3 has 16 residues. The CDR3 spells CASSRMGRLAGGTQYF. The CDR3, as DNA: TGTGCCAGCAGCCGGATGGGGCGGCTAGCGGGGGGTACGCAGTATTTT. The full variable domain, its missing parts supplied by reference TRBV7-3 and TRBJ2-3, is GAGVSQTPSNKVTEKGKYVELRCDPISGHTALYWYRQSLGQGPEFLIYFQGTGAADDSGLPNDRFFAVRPEGSVSTLKIQRTERGDSAVYLCASSRMGRLAGGTQYFGPGTRLTVL.

The chain links TRBV6-5 to TRBJ1-2, with D possibly matching TRBD1 (6 bases). Trimming pared 4 bases from V and 9 bases from J, leaving 18 bases between. Germline loops: CDR1 MNHEY, CDR2 SVGAGI. CDR3 length: 14 amino acids. In nucleotides, the CDR3 is TGTGCCAGCAGTTTCCGGGGGGCGAGTCGTCGCTACACCTTC. This translates into CASSFRGASRRYTF.

This clone was found once. This chain links TRBV25-1 with TRBJ1-2, with D unclear. The length of the CDR3 is 16 residues. Germline CDR1 MGHDK, CDR2 SYGVNS. Trimming cost V 4 bases and J 3 bases, with 18 bases left between them. The CDR3 coding sequence is TGTGCCAGCAGTGTCTCTGGAGCCCCCGGGGACTATGGCTACACCTTC. Protein: CASSVSGAPGDYGYTF.

Note on this clone: The junction differs from germline at one of its ends, possibly a read error. This rearrangement joins TRBV7-7 to TRBJ1-1; D is ambiguous. The CDR3 has 13 amino acids. Germline CDR1 SSHAT, CDR2 FNYEAQ (reference sequence). Here the CDR3 reads CASSAGRNTEAFF. The DNA for the CDR3 is TGTGCTAGCAGCGCGGGCCGGAACACTGAAGCTTTCTTT.

This clone occurred a few times. J is TRBJ2-1 and V is TRBV6-4, with TRBD2 matching over 12 bases. The length of the CDR3 is 15 residues. Germline lookup yields CDR1 MRHNA and CDR2 SNTAGT. Germline trimming cut 3 bases from V and 8 bases from J; bases unmatched to any gene: 5. The CDR3 here is CASSEGLAGSDEQFF. CDR3 DNA sequence: TGTGCCAGCAGTGAAGGACTAGCGGGATCCGATGAGCAGTTCTTC.

The chain is built from TRBV4-2 and TRBJ2-7, with TRBD2 as a possible D gene (6 bases). The CDR3 covers 16 residues. Germline loops: CDR1 LGHNA, CDR2 YNFKEQ. Trimming left V 1 base short and J 2 bases short, with 15 bases between. DNA for the CDR3: TGTGCCAGCAGCCAAGTTCGGGGCGGGGTGACCTACGAGCAGTACTTC. Translation gives CASSQVRGGVTYEQYF.

This clone appeared a few times. V and J are TRBV27 and TRBJ2-7, with 9 bases aligning to TRBD1. Losses at the gene ends were 2 bases for V and 6 bases for J; bases not matched to a gene: 8. CDR1 is MNHEY and CDR2 is SMNVEV in the germline V gene (reference sequence). The CDR3 length is 15 residues. This CDR3 reads CASSLEGTGFSEQYF. Here the CDR3 DNA reads TGTGCCAGCAGTTTAGAAGGGACAGGGTTTTCCGAGCAGTACTTC.

The CDR3 sequence is CASIKPRGTEAFF. Here the CDR3 DNA reads TGTGCCAGCATAAAGCCCCGGGGGACTGAAGCTTTCTTT. This chain joins TRBV6-1 and TRBJ1-1, with D maybe TRBD1 (5 bases). Germline V gives CDR1 MNHNS, CDR2 SASEGT. The V end was cut by 7 bases, the J end by 5 bases, with 14 bases between. This CDR3 has 13 amino acids.

This chain connects TRBV29-1 to TRBJ2-1, with TRBD2 identical over 11 bases. Trimming took 4 bases from V and 5 from J; bases not matched to a gene: 7. This CDR3 has 15 residues. The V gene's germline CDR1 is SQVTM and CDR2 ANQGSEA. CDR3 protein: CSVVLAGVFDNEQFF. The CDR3 DNA reads TGCAGCGTTGTACTAGCGGGGGTTTTCGACAATGAGCAGTTCTTC.

Notes on this clone: One end of the junction fails to match germline, which may point to a read error. This sequence joins TRBV4-3 and TRBJ2-6; 7 nucleotides match TRBD1. The V gene's germline CDR1 is LGHNA and CDR2 YSLEER. This CDR3 has 14 amino acids. CDR3 DNA: TGCGCCAGCAGCTCCGGACAGGACGCCAGCGTCCTGACTTTC. Translating it yields CASSSGQDASVLTF.

The chain links TRBV7-8 to TRBJ2-3; 11 bases map to TRBD1. Germline V gives CDR1 SGHVS, CDR2 FQNEAQ. V gave up 5 bases and J gave up 6 bases; unmatched junction bases: 7. This CDR3 is built from 15 residues. The CDR3 region has the DNA TGTGCCAGCAGCCCGCGGACAGGGGGCGTGGATACGCAGTATTTT. Its protein product is CASSPRTGGVDTQYF.

The chain links TRBV4-1 to TRBJ1-4; no firm D call. Germline V lookup: CDR1 MGHRA, CDR2 YSYEKL. The CDR3 spans 14 residues. The germline V and J ends were trimmed by 1 base and 8 bases, with 11 bases remaining between them. The CDR3 nucleotides read TGCGCCAGCAGCCAAGGCTGGAGCGGGGAAAAACTGTTTTTT. It codes for CASSQGWSGEKLFF.

The chain uses TRBV6-4 and TRBJ2-3, with D possibly being TRBD1 (6 bases). The CDR3 runs to 15 residues. V lost 3 bases and J 0 bases, leaving 10 bases between the germline ends. Looked up from germline, CDR1 is MRHNA and CDR2 is SNTAGT. CDR3 bases: TGTGCCAGCAGTGAAACAGGGTTGAGCACAGATACGCAGTATTTT. Translating it yields CASSETGLSTDTQYF.

The chain is built from TRBV6-5 and TRBJ1-2; maybe TRBD1 (5 bases). This CDR3 comprises 14 residues. Germline loops: CDR1 MNHEY, CDR2 SVGAGI. Trimming shortened V by 2 bases and J by 1 base, and 8 bases separated the two germline ends. As DNA, the CDR3 is TGTGCCAGCAGTTACAAACAGGATAACTATGGCTACACCTTC. As protein: CASSYKQDNYGYTF.

V usage is TRBV2 and J usage is TRBJ1-6, with D perhaps TRBD1 (5 bases). The germline V and J ends were trimmed by 7 bases and 7 bases, with 8 bases remaining between them. Germline-derived CDR1 and CDR2 are SNHLY and FYNNEI. The CDR3 consists of 12 residues. This CDR3 is CASTQGNSPLHF. CDR3 coding DNA: TGTGCCAGCACTCAGGGAAATTCACCCCTCCACTTT.

This sequence joins TRBV10-2 and TRBJ1-3; 8 bases agree with TRBD1. This CDR3 comprises 14 residues. Per the germline V gene, CDR1 is WSHSY and CDR2 is SAAADI. V dropped 9 bases and J dropped 3; count of bases not matched to a gene: 7. CDR3 sequence (DNA): TGCGCCAGTTCTCGACAGGGGTATGGAAACACCATATATTTT. Protein sequence: CASSRQGYGNTIYF.

This rearrangement joins TRBV6-1 to TRBJ1-6, with a tentative D call TRBD1 (5 bases). The V gene lost 4 bases and the J gene lost 7 bases, with 14 bases spanning the gap. The germline gives CDR1 MNHNS, CDR2 SASEGT. This CDR3 contains 15 residues. The chain's CDR3 is CASSADILGNSPLHF. CDR3 nucleotides: TGTGCCAGCAGTGCGGACATACTGGGGAATTCACCCCTCCACTTT.

This clone was seen more than once but under ten times. The gene calls are TRBV6-1 and TRBJ2-4; 7 bases line up with TRBD2. Trimming cost V 10 bases and J 7 bases; bases outside gene matches: 13. From germline, CDR1 is MNHNS and CDR2 SASEGT. The CDR3 spans 14 residues. The CDR3 region has the DNA TGTGCCACCCTGGGAGTGGGGGGGAAGAACATTCAGTACTTC. Protein: CATLGVGGKNIQYF.

V gene TRBV18 combines with J gene TRBJ1-4; D call uncertain. Per the germline V gene, CDR1 is KGHSH and CDR2 is LQKENI. Trimming cost V 3 bases and J 0 bases, with 17 bases left between them. The length of the CDR3 is 18 residues. CDR3 sequence reads: CASSPRTSGVATNEKLFF. DNA of the CDR3: TGTGCCAGCTCACCCCGGACTAGCGGAGTTGCAACTAATGAAAAACTGTTTTTT.

This chain connects TRBV5-1 to TRBJ2-3; D is perhaps TRBD2 (6 bases). CDR3 length: 15 amino acids. Germline CDR1 is SGHRS and CDR2 is YFSETQ. Between the trimmed V and J ends, which lost 3 bases and 2 bases, there was a span of 13 bases. CDR3 bases: TGCGCCAGCAGCTCGTGGACTAACCCCACAGATACGCAGTATTTT. Translated: CASSSWTNPTDTQYF.